Listed here are 28 T cell receptor beta chains from one sample, sequenced in a study of blood T cell repertoires in COVID-19. The protocol was immunoSEQ multiplex PCR, while the TCRdb copy is restricted to in-frame clones and leaves out a portion. The sample lists approximately 290,000 clones, 90% occurring once. Sequenced: PBMCs or T cells enriched from blood (not recorded which). Source of these receptors: a woman aged 18-29 years with acute COVID-19.

V and J are TRBV19 and TRBJ1-2; 9 bases are a match to TRBD1. Germline-derived CDR1 and CDR2 are LNHDA and SQIVND (reference sequence). The CDR3 has 14 amino acids. Trimming took 4 bases from V and 8 from J; bases not matched to a gene: 8. CDR3 amino acids: CASSRRDRVTGYTF. DNA of the CDR3: TGTGCCAGTAGTAGACGGGACAGGGTAACCGGCTACACCTTC.

The chain combines TRBV29-1 with TRBJ1-2; no clear D gene. V lost 7 bases to trimming and J lost 2 bases, with 14 bases between them. The CDR3 totals 13 residues. Per germline, CDR1 SQVTM and CDR2 ANQGSEA. As DNA, the CDR3 is TGCAGCGCATTCGCCCCCGGGAACTATGGCTACACCTTC. This encodes CSAFAPGNYGYTF. The full variable domain, rest sourced from reference TRBV29-1 and TRBJ1-2, is SAVISQKPSRDICQRGTSLTIQCQVDSQVTMMFWYRQQPGQSLTLIATANQGSEATYESGFVIDKFPISRPNLTFSTLTVSNMSPEDSSIYLCSAFAPGNYGYTFGSGTRLTVV.

This chain uses TRBV19 with TRBJ2-7; D may be TRBD2 (5 bases). V lost 6 bases to trimming and J lost 4 bases, with 16 bases between them. The germline V gene encodes CDR1 LNHDA and CDR2 SQIVND (reference sequence). The CDR3 has 14 residues. The CDR3 here is CASRAQRNTYEQYF. The CDR3 DNA is TGTGCCAGTAGGGCCCAGCGGAATACTTACGAGCAGTACTTC.

The CDR3 DNA follows: TGTGCCAGCAGCTCCGGGACAGGGCGGGAAAAACTGTTTTTT. Protein product: CASSSGTGREKLFF. The chain joins TRBV6-5 to TRBJ1-4; TRBD1 matches at 9 bases. Trimming took 6 bases from V and 8 from J; bases not matched to a gene: 7. This CDR3 is 14 amino acids long. The V gene's germline CDR1 is MNHEY and CDR2 SVGAGI.

The chain has TRBV5-1 and TRBJ2-1, with D possibly being TRBD2 (6 bases). Trimming removed 0 bases at V and 6 bases at J, with 10 bases between. The CDR3 is 14 residues long. Germline CDR1 and CDR2: SGHRS and YFSETQ. CDR3 sequence reads: CASSLATSVNEQFF. CDR3 coding DNA: TGCGCCAGCAGCTTGGCGACTAGTGTCAATGAGCAGTTCTTC.

The chain recombines TRBV7-9 with TRBJ2-2; 7 bases fit TRBD2. CDR3 length: 17 residues. Trimming removed 3 bases from V and 3 bases from J; junction bases left unmatched: 10. The V gene's germline CDR1 is SEHNR and CDR2 FQNEAQ (reference sequence). The CDR3 loop reads CASSFGRPGRDTGELFF. CDR3 sequence (DNA): TGTGCCAGCAGCTTCGGGAGGCCGGGGCGTGACACCGGGGAGCTGTTTTTT.

The chain employs TRBV19 and TRBJ1-1; D uncertain. The CDR3 loop spans 12 amino acids. CDR1 and CDR2 (germline): LNHDA, SQIVND (reference sequence). Trimming left V 4 bases short and J 0 bases short, with 3 bases between. CDR3 bases: TGTGCCAGTAGTAACTTGAACACTGAAGCTTTCTTT. Amino acids: CASSNLNTEAFF.

The chain recombines TRBV5-1 with TRBJ1-1; tentatively, D is TRBD1 (6 bases). CDR3 length: 14 amino acids. Trimming pared 7 bases from V and 2 bases from J, leaving 15 bases between. Germline V gene lookup returns CDR1 SGHRS and CDR2 YFSETQ. DNA for the CDR3: TGCGCCAGCCGGGCTAACAGGGAAAACACTGAAGCTTTCTTT. This translates into CASRANRENTEAFF.

The chain combines TRBV11-2 with TRBJ1-2; D is uncertain. CDR3 length: 13 residues. Trimming removed 3 bases from V and 4 bases from J, with 9 bases in between. CDR1 SGHAT and CDR2 FQNNGV come from the germline V gene. Here the CDR3 reads CASSFRRFYGYTF. The CDR3 coding sequence is TGTGCCAGCAGCTTCCGGAGATTCTATGGCTACACCTTC.

The chain is built from TRBV15 and TRBJ2-7, with 7 bases identical to TRBD1. This CDR3 has 17 residues. Germline CDR1 and CDR2: LNHNV and YYDKDF (reference sequence). The V gene end was trimmed by 0 bases and the J gene end by 2 bases; junction bases not matched to a gene: 10. CDR3 DNA: TGTGCCACCAGCAGAGATTCCATGACAGGGAACCCCTACGAGCAGTACTTC. Its translation is CATSRDSMTGNPYEQYF.

This clone occurred once. V gene TRBV28 combines with J gene TRBJ1-2; D is unclear. The length of the CDR3 is 12 residues. From germline, CDR1 is MDHEN and CDR2 SYDVKM. Trimming left V 9 bases short and J 4 bases short, with 12 bases between. The CDR3 region has the DNA TGTGCCAGTAACAAAAGGAGCTATGGCTACACCTTC. It encodes CASNKRSYGYTF.

This chain joins TRBV19 and TRBJ2-5; 7 bases agree with TRBD2. Germline V gives CDR1 LNHDA, CDR2 SQIVND (reference sequence). CDR3 length: 15 amino acids. The V and J ends lost 7 bases and 0 bases, in that order; junction bases with no gene match: 8. CDR3 bases: TGTGCCAGTACCACGGGGAGGGCAGACCAAGAGACCCAGTACTTC. It is translated as CASTTGRADQETQYF.

The CDR3 DNA sequence: TGTGCCAGTAGCCCCTTTAATGGGGCGAACGTTTCACCCCTCCACTTT. It translates to CASSPFNGANVSPLHF. The chain employs TRBV19 and TRBJ1-6, with a possible D match to TRBD1 (5 bases). The germline gives CDR1 LNHDA, CDR2 SQIVND (reference sequence). There are 16 residues in the CDR3. V shed 6 bases and J shed 9 bases, with 21 bases lying between them. Looking up the rest from reference TRBV19 and TRBJ1-6 gives the full variable domain: DGGITQSPKYLFRKEGQNVTLSCEQNLNHDAMYWYRQDPGQGLRLIYYSQIVNDFQKGDIAEGYSVSREKKESFPLTVTSAQKNPTAFYLCASSPFNGANVSPLHFGNGTRLTVT.

In its sample, this clone was seen a few times. The chain combines TRBV28 with TRBJ2-2; 8 bases map to TRBD1. Per germline, CDR1 MDHEN and CDR2 SYDVKM. The J segment lost 1 base and the V segment lost 3 bases, leaving 28 bases of the junction unmatched. The CDR3 has 24 amino acids. The CDR3 region is CASSFFKLKSGQGELGVNTGELFF. The CDR3, as DNA: TGTGCCAGCAGTTTCTTTAAGTTGAAATCTGGACAGGGCGAGCTTGGGGTGAACACCGGGGAGCTGTTTTTT.

V is TRBV5-1 and J is TRBJ2-4, with 8 bases aligning to TRBD2. The junction had 7 bases not matched to a gene; V was cut back by 2 bases and J by 3 bases. This CDR3 has 16 amino acids. Germline V lookup: CDR1 SGHRS, CDR2 YFSETQ. The CDR3 sequence is CASSLERESIKNIQYF. CDR3 bases: TGCGCCAGCAGCTTAGAGCGGGAGTCTATCAAAAACATTCAGTACTTC.

V gene TRBV6-5 combines with J gene TRBJ1-5; D possibly corresponds to TRBD1 (6 bases). The V gene lost 5 bases and the J gene lost 4 bases, with 15 bases spanning the gap. Per germline, CDR1 MNHEY and CDR2 SVGAGI. CDR3 size: 15 residues. CDR3 in DNA: TGTGCCAGCAGTAGATCGGACAGCTTTAATCAGCCCCAGCATTTT. Amino acid sequence: CASSRSDSFNQPQHF.

This chain links TRBV9 with TRBJ2-5; tentative D call: TRBD2 (6 bases). This CDR3 comprises 15 residues. Looked up from germline, CDR1 is SGDLS and CDR2 is YYNGEE. V was clipped by 0 bases and J by 2 bases, with 11 bases between them. The CDR3, as DNA: TGTGCCAGCAGCGTAGCAGGGAGGACTCAAGAGACCCAGTACTTC. Protein product: CASSVAGRTQETQYF.

Written as DNA, the CDR3 is TGTGCCAGCAGCCCGCGGACAGGAACCGGGGAGCTGTTTTTT. As protein: CASSPRTGTGELFF. This chain connects TRBV9 to TRBJ2-2; 7 nucleotides line up with TRBD1. Germline CDR1 and CDR2: SGDLS and YYNGEE. The length of the CDR3 is 14 residues. The ends lost 4 bases at V and 5 bases at J; junction bases unmatched: 5.

J is TRBJ1-5 and V is TRBV5-1; 7 nucleotides line up with TRBD1. Germline V gene sequence: CDR1 SGHRS, CDR2 YFSETQ. This CDR3 contains 14 residues. Trimming removed 0 bases from V and 6 bases from J; junction bases left unmatched: 3. The CDR3 sequence: CASSLGQGAQPQHF. In nucleotides, the CDR3 is TGCGCCAGCAGCTTGGGACAGGGAGCTCAGCCCCAGCATTTT. Supplemented by reference TRBV5-1 and TRBJ1-5, the full variable domain reads KAGVTQTPRYLIKTRGQQVTLSCSPISGHRSVSWYQQTPGQGLQFLFEYFSETQRNKGNFPGRFSGRQFSNSRSEMNVSTLELGDSALYLCASSLGQGAQPQHFGDGTRLSIL.

The J gene is TRBJ2-5, the V gene TRBV6-5, with 11 bases identical to TRBD2. The J segment lost 1 base and the V segment lost 4 bases, leaving 5 bases of the junction unmatched. The CDR3 consists of 16 residues. Germline CDR1 and CDR2: MNHEY and SVGAGI. This CDR3 is CASSSRLAGPQETQYF. The DNA of the CDR3 is TGTGCCAGCAGTTCTCGACTAGCGGGACCCCAAGAGACCCAGTACTTC.

The chain carries TRBV10-3 and TRBJ2-7; D remains ambiguous. CDR3 length equals 13 residues. Germline V gene sequence: CDR1 ENHRY, CDR2 SYGVKD. The ends were cut back, 7 bases at V and 3 bases at J, with 13 bases in the middle. The CDR3 DNA reads as TGTGCCATCACCGCTGGCAGGAACTACGAGCAGTACTTC. It codes for CAITAGRNYEQYF.

The chain combines TRBV3-1 (or the pseudogene TRBV3-2) with TRBJ2-7, with 8 bases identical to TRBD2. The J segment lost 2 bases and the V segment lost 2 bases, leaving 8 bases of the junction unmatched. Germline assignment: CDR1 LGHDT and CDR2 YNNKEL (reference sequence). The length of the CDR3 is 16 residues. The DNA for the CDR3 is TGTGCCAGCAGCCAAAGGCCGGCGGGAGGCACCTACGAGCAGTACTTC. This encodes CASSQRPAGGTYEQYF.

The rearrangement uses TRBV18 and TRBJ2-3, with 10 bases identical to TRBD2. There are 16 residues in the CDR3. The germline V gene has CDR1 KGHSH and CDR2 LQKENI. After removal of 3 bases from V and 2 bases from J, the junction contained 5 bases not matched to a gene. The CDR3 bases are TGTGCCAGCTCACCCCCGGGACTAGCGCTCACAGATACGCAGTATTTT. It yields the protein CASSPPGLALTDTQYF.

The V gene is TRBV12-3 or TRBV12-4, the J gene TRBJ2-7, with a tentative D call TRBD1 (5 bases). V was trimmed by 5 bases and J by 5 bases, leaving 13 bases between them. The CDR3 runs to 13 residues. Here the CDR3 reads CASSMTVGHEQYF. CDR3 sequence (DNA): TGTGCCAGCAGTATGACAGTGGGCCACGAGCAGTACTTC.

V usage is TRBV19 and J usage is TRBJ1-5; possibly TRBD1 for D (5 bases). The length of the CDR3 is 15 residues. V was clipped by 4 bases and J by 1 base, with 11 bases between them. Germline CDR1 LNHDA, CDR2 SQIVND (reference sequence). CDR3 protein: CASSRVRQSNQPQHF. The DNA for the CDR3 is TGTGCCAGTAGTAGGGTCAGACAGAGCAATCAGCCCCAGCATTTT.

This clone was seen only once. This chain uses TRBV7-2 with TRBJ2-5; D might be TRBD1 (7 bases). V was shortened by 4 bases and J by 2 bases, with 14 bases between the two germline ends. The CDR3 extends over 15 amino acids. Germline CDR1 reads SGHTA; CDR2 reads FQGNSA. CDR3 sequence reads: CASSWYQGGQETQYF. The CDR3 region has the DNA TGTGCCAGCAGCTGGTATCAGGGGGGTCAAGAGACCCAGTACTTC.

This chain links TRBV11-2 with TRBJ2-1; D may be TRBD2 (5 bases). Trimming cost V 3 bases and J 8 bases, with 11 bases left between them. The germline V gene has CDR1 SGHAT and CDR2 FQNNGV. This CDR3 spans 13 amino acids. CDR3 nucleotides: TGTGCCAGCAGCTTTCCGGAGGCGTATGAGCAGTTCTTC. Translated: CASSFPEAYEQFF. Variable domain in full (rest from reference TRBV11-2 and TRBJ2-1): EAGVAQSPRYKIIEKRQSVAFWCNPISGHATLYWYQQILGQGPKLLIQFQNNGVVDDSQLPKDRFSAERLKGVDSTLKIQPAKLEDSAVYLCASSFPEAYEQFFGPGTRLTVL.

The gene calls are TRBV3-1 (or the pseudogene TRBV3-2) and TRBJ2-7, with TRBD1 identical over 7 bases. Trimming cost V 0 bases and J 0 bases; bases outside gene matches: 2. The CDR3 runs to 15 residues. From germline, CDR1 is LGHDT and CDR2 YNNKEL (reference sequence). The CDR3 loop is CASSQEYRGSYEQYF. The CDR3, as DNA: TGTGCCAGCAGCCAAGAGTACAGGGGCTCCTACGAGCAGTACTTC.